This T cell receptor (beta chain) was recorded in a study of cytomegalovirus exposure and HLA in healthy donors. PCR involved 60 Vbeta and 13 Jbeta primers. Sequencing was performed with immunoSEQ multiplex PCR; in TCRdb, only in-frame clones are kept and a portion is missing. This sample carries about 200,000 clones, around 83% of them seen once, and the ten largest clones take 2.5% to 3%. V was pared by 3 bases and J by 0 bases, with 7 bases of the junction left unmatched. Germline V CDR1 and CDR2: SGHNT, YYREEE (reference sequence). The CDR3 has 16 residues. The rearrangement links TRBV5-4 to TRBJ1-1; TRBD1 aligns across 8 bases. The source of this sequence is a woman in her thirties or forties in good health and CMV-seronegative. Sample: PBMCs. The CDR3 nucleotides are TGTGCCAGCAGCTCCCGGACAGGGCTGATGAACACTGAAGCTTTCTTT. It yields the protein CASSSRTGLMNTEAFF. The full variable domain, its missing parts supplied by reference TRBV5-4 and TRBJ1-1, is ETGVTQSPTHLIKTRGQQVTLRCSSQSGHNTVSWYQQALGQGPQFIFQYYREEENGRGNFPPRFSGLQFPNYSSELNVNALELDDSALYLCASSSRTGLMNTEAFFGQGTRLTVV.